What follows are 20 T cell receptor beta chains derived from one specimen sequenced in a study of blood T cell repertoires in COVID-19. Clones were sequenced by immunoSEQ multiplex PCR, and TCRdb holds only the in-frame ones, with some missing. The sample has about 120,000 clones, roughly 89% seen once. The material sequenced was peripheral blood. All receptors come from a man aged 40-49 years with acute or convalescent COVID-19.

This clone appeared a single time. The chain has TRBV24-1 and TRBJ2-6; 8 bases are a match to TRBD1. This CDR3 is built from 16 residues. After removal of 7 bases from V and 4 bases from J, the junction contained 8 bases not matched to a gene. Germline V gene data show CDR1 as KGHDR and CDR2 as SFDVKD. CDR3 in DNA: TGTGCCACCAGCGGACAGGGTCGGGTCGGGGCCAACGTCCTGACTTTC. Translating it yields CATSGQGRVGANVLTF.

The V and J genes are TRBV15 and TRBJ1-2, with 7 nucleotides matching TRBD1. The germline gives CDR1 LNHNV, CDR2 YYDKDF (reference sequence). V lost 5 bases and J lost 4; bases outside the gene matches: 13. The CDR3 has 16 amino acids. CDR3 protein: CATSPGLTSGGYGYTF. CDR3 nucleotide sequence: TGTGCCACCAGCCCAGGTCTGACTTCAGGGGGCTATGGCTACACCTTC.

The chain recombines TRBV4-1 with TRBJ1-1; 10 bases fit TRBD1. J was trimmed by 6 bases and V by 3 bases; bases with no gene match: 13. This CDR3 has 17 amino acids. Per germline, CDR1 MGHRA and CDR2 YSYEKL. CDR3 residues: CASSHARQGARRSEAFF. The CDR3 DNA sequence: TGCGCCAGCAGCCATGCCCGACAGGGGGCCAGGAGGTCTGAAGCTTTCTTT.

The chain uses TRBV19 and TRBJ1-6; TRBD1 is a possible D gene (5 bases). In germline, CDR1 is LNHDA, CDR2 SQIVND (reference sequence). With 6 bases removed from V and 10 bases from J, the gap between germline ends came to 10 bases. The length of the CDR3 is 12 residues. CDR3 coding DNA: TGTGCCAGTAGAGGGGCTGGCTCACCCCTCCACTTT. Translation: CASRGAGSPLHF.

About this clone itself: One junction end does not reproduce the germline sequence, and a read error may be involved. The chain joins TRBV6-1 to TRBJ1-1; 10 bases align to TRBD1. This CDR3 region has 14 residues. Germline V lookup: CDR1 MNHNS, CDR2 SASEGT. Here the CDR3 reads CASGDRGLGTEAFF. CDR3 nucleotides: TGTGCCAGCGGTGACAGGGGGCTAGGCACTGAAGCTTTCTTT.

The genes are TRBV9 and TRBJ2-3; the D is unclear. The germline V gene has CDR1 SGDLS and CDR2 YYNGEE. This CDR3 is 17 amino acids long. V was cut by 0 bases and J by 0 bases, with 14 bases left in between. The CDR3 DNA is TGTGCCAGCAGCGTAGCGGTCCGGTTTTCTAGCACAGATACGCAGTATTTT. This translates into CASSVAVRFSSTDTQYF.

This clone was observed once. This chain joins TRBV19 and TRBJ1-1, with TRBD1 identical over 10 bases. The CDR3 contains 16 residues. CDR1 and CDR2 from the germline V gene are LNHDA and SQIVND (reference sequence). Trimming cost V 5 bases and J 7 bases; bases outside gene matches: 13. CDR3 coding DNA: TGTGCCAGTAGTCCCCTCGGGACAGGGGAGAGACATGAAGCTTTCTTT. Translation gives CASSPLGTGERHEAFF.

CDR3 region: CASRFRDRDYEQYF. The CDR3 coding sequence is TGTGCCAGCAGATTCCGGGACAGGGACTACGAGCAGTACTTC. V gene TRBV5-6 combines with J gene TRBJ2-7, with 9 bases matching TRBD1. The CDR3 totals 14 residues. The trim removed 5 bases at V and 3 bases at J, leaving 6 bases unmatched. CDR1 and CDR2 from the germline V gene are SGHDT and YYEEEE.

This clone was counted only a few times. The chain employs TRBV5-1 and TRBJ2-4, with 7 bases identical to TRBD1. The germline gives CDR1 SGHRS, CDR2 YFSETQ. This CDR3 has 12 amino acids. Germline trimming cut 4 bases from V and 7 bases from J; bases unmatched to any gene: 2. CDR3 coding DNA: TGCGCCAGCAGCCAGACAGGGAACATTCAGTACTTC. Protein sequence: CASSQTGNIQYF.

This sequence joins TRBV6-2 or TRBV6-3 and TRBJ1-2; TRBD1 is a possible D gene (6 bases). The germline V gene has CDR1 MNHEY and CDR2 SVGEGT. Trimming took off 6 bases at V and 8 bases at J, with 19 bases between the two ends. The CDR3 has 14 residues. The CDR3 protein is CASSPRRGQFGYTF. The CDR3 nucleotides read TGTGCCAGCAGCCCTAGGCGGGGGCAATTCGGCTACACCTTC.

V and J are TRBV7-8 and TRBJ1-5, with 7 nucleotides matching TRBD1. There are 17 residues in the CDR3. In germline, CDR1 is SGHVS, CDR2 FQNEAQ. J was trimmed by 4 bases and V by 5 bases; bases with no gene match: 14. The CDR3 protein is CASSPQAWTGLNQPQHF. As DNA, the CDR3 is TGTGCCAGCAGCCCCCAGGCCTGGACAGGTCTAAATCAGCCCCAGCATTTT.

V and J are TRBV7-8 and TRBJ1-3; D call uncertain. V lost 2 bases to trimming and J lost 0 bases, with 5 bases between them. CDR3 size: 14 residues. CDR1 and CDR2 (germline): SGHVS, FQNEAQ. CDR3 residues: CASSLRNSGNTIYF. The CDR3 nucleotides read TGTGCCAGCAGCTTACGTAACTCTGGAAACACCATATATTTT.

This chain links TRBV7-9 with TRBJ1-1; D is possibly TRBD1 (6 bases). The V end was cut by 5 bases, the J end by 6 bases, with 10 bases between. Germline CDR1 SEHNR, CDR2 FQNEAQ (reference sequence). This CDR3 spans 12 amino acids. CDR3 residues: CASSPWGPEAFF. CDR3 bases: TGTGCCAGCAGCCCCTGGGGGCCTGAAGCTTTCTTT.

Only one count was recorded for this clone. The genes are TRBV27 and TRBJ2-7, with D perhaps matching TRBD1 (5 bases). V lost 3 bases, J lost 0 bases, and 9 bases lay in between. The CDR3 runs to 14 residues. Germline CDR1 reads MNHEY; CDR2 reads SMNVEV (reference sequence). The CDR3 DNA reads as TGTGCCAGCAGTTTTAGGGGAATCTCCTACGAGCAGTACTTC. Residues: CASSFRGISYEQYF.

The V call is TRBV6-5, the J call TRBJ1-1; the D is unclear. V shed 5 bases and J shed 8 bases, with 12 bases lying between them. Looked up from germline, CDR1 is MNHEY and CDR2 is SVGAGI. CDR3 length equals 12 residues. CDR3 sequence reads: CASSRSGREAFF. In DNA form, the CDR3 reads TGTGCCAGCAGTCGTTCGGGAAGGGAAGCTTTCTTT.

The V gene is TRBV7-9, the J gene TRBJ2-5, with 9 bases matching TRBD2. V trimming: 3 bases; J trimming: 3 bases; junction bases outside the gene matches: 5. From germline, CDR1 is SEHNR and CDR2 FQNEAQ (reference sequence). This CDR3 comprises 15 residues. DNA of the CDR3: TGTGCCAGCAGCTTGCTAGCGGGATTCAAAGAGACCCAGTACTTC. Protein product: CASSLLAGFKETQYF.

This CDR3 reads CASSRDNEQFF. CDR3 coding DNA: TGTGCCAGCAGCAGAGACAATGAGCAGTTCTTC. The chain couples TRBV6-2 or TRBV6-3 to TRBJ2-1; unclear D gene. The V end lost 6 bases, the J end lost 5 bases, and 5 bases lay between the germline ends. Germline lookup yields CDR1 MNHEY and CDR2 SVGEGT. The CDR3 loop spans 11 amino acids.

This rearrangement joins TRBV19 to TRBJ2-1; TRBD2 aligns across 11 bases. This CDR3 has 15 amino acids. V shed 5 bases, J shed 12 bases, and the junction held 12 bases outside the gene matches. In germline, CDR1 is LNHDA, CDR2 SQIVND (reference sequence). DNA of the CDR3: TGTGCCAGTAGTGACTTAGCGGGAGGGCCAAGGGTGCAGTTCTTC. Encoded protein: CASSDLAGGPRVQFF.

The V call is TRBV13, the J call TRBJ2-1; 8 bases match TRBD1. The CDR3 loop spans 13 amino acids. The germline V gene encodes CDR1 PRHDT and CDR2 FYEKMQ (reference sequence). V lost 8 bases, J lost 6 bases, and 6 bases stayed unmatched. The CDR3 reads CASATGVGNEQFF. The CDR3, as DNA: TGTGCCAGCGCGACAGGGGTCGGCAATGAGCAGTTCTTC.

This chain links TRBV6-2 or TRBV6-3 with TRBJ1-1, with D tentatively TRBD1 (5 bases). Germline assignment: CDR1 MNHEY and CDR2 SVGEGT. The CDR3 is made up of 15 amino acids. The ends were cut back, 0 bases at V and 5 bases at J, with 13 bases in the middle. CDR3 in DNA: TGTGCCAGCAGTTACTCTGCAGGGTTGGGGACTGAAGCTTTCTTT. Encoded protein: CASSYSAGLGTEAFF.